The 30 T cell receptor beta chains below were found in one sample sequenced in a study of identical twins. TCRdb passed the 5' RACE reads through MiXCR, listing each CDR3 protein once. The data show fewer than 250,000 distinct CDR3 sequences, around a tenth seen once. The sample comprised memory (CD45RO+) T cells sorted from blood. The receptors stem from a woman in her late teens or twenties in good health.

This clonotype was seen a handful of times. V and J are TRBV2 and TRBJ2-1; D remains unclear. The CDR3 has 13 residues. Germline V gene data show CDR1 as SNHLY and CDR2 as FYNNEI. The V end lost 2 bases, the J end lost 4 bases, and 6 bases lay between the germline ends. CDR3 in DNA: TGTGCCAGCAGTGAAAGCCTATACAATGAGCAGTTCTTC. Residues: CASSESLYNEQFF.

As to this clonotype: This may arise from a read error, as a much more abundant clone is one base away. The CDR3 region is CASTTGLIQVANTEAFF. CDR3 sequence (DNA): TGTGCCAGCACCACCGGGCTTATACAAGTTGCGAACACTGAAGCTTTCTTT. The chain carries TRBV6-1 and TRBJ1-1; no clear D gene. Germline V gives CDR1 MNHNS, CDR2 SASEGT. V lost 7 bases to trimming and J lost 1 base, with 22 bases between them. This CDR3 comprises 17 residues.

This rearrangement joins TRBV20-1 to TRBJ2-3, with D tentatively TRBD1 or TRBD2 (6 bases each). Germline V gene sequence: CDR1 DFQATT, CDR2 SNEGSKA (reference sequence). Trimming removed 3 bases from V and 1 base from J, with 14 bases in between. The CDR3 contains 15 residues. CDR3 residues: CSASLGGGRTDTQYF. CDR3 nucleotides: TGCAGTGCTAGCTTAGGGGGAGGACGCACAGATACGCAGTATTTT.

The V call is TRBV2, the J call TRBJ2-1; perhaps TRBD1 as D (6 bases). The CDR3 covers 14 residues. Trimming took off 8 bases at V and 3 bases at J, with 14 bases between the two ends. The germline V gene has CDR1 SNHLY and CDR2 FYNNEI. Written as DNA, the CDR3 is TGTGCCAGCTCTTCTCAGGGGCTCTACAATGAGCAGTTCTTC. It encodes CASSSQGLYNEQFF.

The sample holds a few counts of this clonotype. V and J are TRBV7-9 and TRBJ2-7; TRBD2 matches 10 bases. The CDR3 contains 15 residues. Germline values: CDR1 SEHNR, CDR2 FQNEAQ (reference sequence). Germline trimming cut 6 bases from V and 5 bases from J; bases unmatched to any gene: 10. CDR3 bases: TGTGCCAGCAGTCGTTCTAGCGGGAGAAGTGACGAGCAGTACTTC. Its translation: CASSRSSGRSDEQYF.

The chain employs TRBV7-8 and TRBJ2-7; no firm D call. V shed 4 bases and J shed 3 bases, with 13 bases lying between them. The CDR3 has 14 residues. Germline V gives CDR1 SGHVS, CDR2 FQNEAQ. For the CDR3, the DNA is TGTGCCAGCAGCTCGGACCGGGTTAACTACGAGCAGTACTTC. Protein: CASSSDRVNYEQYF.

This clonotype was counted many times. At one end, the junction sequence differs from germline, possibly due to a read error. The genes are TRBV7-9 and TRBJ2-1; TRBD2 aligns across 9 bases. Germline V CDR1 and CDR2: SEHNR, FQNEAQ (reference sequence). The CDR3 is 15 amino acids. This CDR3 reads CASSLAASGKNEQFF. The CDR3 DNA is TGTGCCAGCAGCCTAGCGGCTAGCGGGAAAAATGAGCAGTTCTTC.

This clonotype was seen more than once but under ten times. The chain has TRBV10-3 and TRBJ2-1; 8 bases fit TRBD1. The CDR3 loop spans 12 amino acids. The trim removed 7 bases at V and 6 bases at J, leaving 2 bases unmatched. Germline-derived CDR1 and CDR2 are ENHRY and SYGVKD. CDR3 loop: CAITQGANEQFF. The DNA of the CDR3 is TGTGCCATCACCCAGGGGGCCAATGAGCAGTTCTTC.

A few counts support this clonotype. CDR3 DNA sequence: TGCAGTGCTATGCCTGCCGATACGCAGTATTTT. Its protein product is CSAMPADTQYF. V and J are TRBV20-1 and TRBJ2-3; D is unresolved. Germline assignment: CDR1 DFQATT and CDR2 SNEGSKA (reference sequence). The CDR3 loop spans 11 amino acids. Trimming took 4 bases from V and 6 from J, leaving 8 bases between them.

The chain employs TRBV20-1 and TRBJ1-2; D remains ambiguous. Germline assignment: CDR1 DFQATT and CDR2 SNEGSKA (reference sequence). V was cut by 3 bases and J by 0 bases, with 8 bases left in between. The CDR3 consists of 13 residues. In nucleotides, the CDR3 is TGCAGTGCTAGTCCCCAGGCTAACTATGGCTACACCTTC. It encodes CSASPQANYGYTF.

The CDR3 is CASSLGAGLSEAFF. For the CDR3, the DNA is TGTGCCAGCAGTTTAGGCGCAGGGTTATCTGAAGCTTTCTTT. The rearrangement joins TRBV6-5 to TRBJ1-1; the D gene is possibly TRBD1 (5 bases). Germline V gene sequence: CDR1 MNHEY, CDR2 SVGAGI. Between the trimmed V and J ends, which lost 4 bases and 6 bases, there was a span of 15 bases. This CDR3 contains 14 residues.

The chain couples TRBV2 to TRBJ2-3; D might be TRBD1 (6 bases). The CDR3 runs 14 residues. Looked up from germline, CDR1 is SNHLY and CDR2 is FYNNEI. Trimming removed 8 bases from V and 0 bases from J, with 12 bases in between. Here the CDR3 DNA reads TGTGCCAGCCGGACAGTAACTAGCACAGATACGCAGTATTTT. Its protein product is CASRTVTSTDTQYF.

The V call is TRBV20-1, the J call TRBJ2-1; 8 positions match TRBD1. The germline V gene has CDR1 DFQATT and CDR2 SNEGSKA (reference sequence). J lost 7 bases, V lost 5 bases, and 13 bases had no gene match. The CDR3 consists of 15 residues. CDR3 in DNA: TGCAGTGCTGGCCTACGGCAGGGGGCGCAGAATGAGCAGTTCTTC. Protein product: CSAGLRQGAQNEQFF.

This chain links TRBV5-5 with TRBJ2-7, with TRBD2 as a possible D gene (6 bases). Between the trimmed V and J ends, which lost 3 bases and 2 bases, there was a span of 15 bases. The CDR3 runs to 15 residues. The germline V gene has CDR1 SGHKS and CDR2 YYEKEE (reference sequence). In DNA form, the CDR3 reads TGTGCCAGCAGCTCGGTAGCGGAGCCCCCCTACGAGCAGTACTTC. This codes for CASSSVAEPPYEQYF.

This clonotype was seen at least ten times. This chain joins TRBV12-3 or TRBV12-4 and TRBJ2-1; 9 nucleotides match TRBD2. The CDR3 has 15 amino acids. J lost 4 bases, V lost 5 bases, and 6 bases had no gene match. The CDR3 DNA sequence: TGTGCCAGCAGTCCAGGCGCGGGGGGGTACAATGAGCAGTTCTTC. Protein sequence: CASSPGAGGYNEQFF.

This clonotype came up a few times. The chain has TRBV20-1 and TRBJ1-2; D is undetermined. In germline, CDR1 is DFQATT, CDR2 SNEGSKA (reference sequence). Trimming took off 6 bases at V and 4 bases at J, with 21 bases between the two ends. The CDR3 consists of 15 residues. The DNA of the CDR3 is TGCAGTGCGGCTAATGGAGGAGGGATTGGCTATGGCTACACCTTC. It yields the protein CSAANGGGIGYGYTF.

This clonotype was counted between two and nine times. J is TRBJ2-3 and V is TRBV7-2; 16 nucleotides agree with TRBD2. The germline gives CDR1 SGHTA, CDR2 FQGNSA. Trimming took 3 bases from V and 4 from J; bases not matched to a gene: 1. This CDR3 is built from 16 residues. CDR3 coding DNA: TGTGCCAGCAGCTTGGGACTAGCGGGAGGGGCAGATACGCAGTATTTT. Amino acids: CASSLGLAGGADTQYF.

This clonotype was seen repeatedly, ten times or more. This chain connects TRBV20-1 to TRBJ2-7, with a possible D match to TRBD2 (6 bases). V was clipped by 6 bases and J by 4 bases, with 16 bases between them. The CDR3 contains 13 residues. Germline V gives CDR1 DFQATT, CDR2 SNEGSKA (reference sequence). DNA of the CDR3: TGCAGTGCACTGCCTAGCGAGTCTTACGAGCAGTACTTC. It translates to CSALPSESYEQYF.

This clonotype came up a few times. This chain links TRBV9 with TRBJ2-1; TRBD2 might be the D (5 bases). Trimming took 3 bases from V and 2 from J, leaving 30 bases between them. Germline loops: CDR1 SGDLS, CDR2 YYNGEE. CDR3 size: 21 residues. The CDR3: CASSDTRFHPSSGEPYNEQFF. As DNA, the CDR3 is TGTGCCAGCAGCGACACCCGATTTCACCCTTCAAGTGGGGAGCCCTACAATGAGCAGTTCTTC.

The CDR3, as DNA: TGTGCCTGGTCGGGACTAGCGCTTTACAATGAGCAGTTCTTC. Protein: CAWSGLALYNEQFF. The rearrangement uses TRBV30 and TRBJ2-1, with 10 positions matching TRBD2. Per germline, CDR1 GTSNPN and CDR2 SVGIG (reference sequence). The CDR3 has 14 amino acids. V dropped 5 bases and J dropped 4; count of bases not matched to a gene: 5.

V is TRBV18 and J is TRBJ1-1; D is undetermined. The length of the CDR3 is 18 residues. Trimming pared 3 bases from V and 0 bases from J, leaving 20 bases between. Germline V gives CDR1 KGHSH, CDR2 LQKENI. The chain's CDR3 is CASSPTAAGRWMNTEAFF. CDR3 DNA: TGTGCCAGCTCACCCACCGCCGCCGGGAGGTGGATGAACACTGAAGCTTTCTTT. The whole variable domain, filled in from reference TRBV18 and TRBJ1-1, reads NAGVMQNPRHLVRRRGQEARLRCSPMKGHSHVYWYRQLPEEGLKFMVYLQKENIIDESGMPKERFSAEFPKEGPSILRIQQVVRGDSAAYFCASSPTAAGRWMNTEAFFGQGTRLTVV.

This chain connects TRBV10-3 to TRBJ2-7; perhaps TRBD1 as D (6 bases). The CDR3 spans 16 residues. Germline assignment: CDR1 ENHRY and CDR2 SYGVKD. V was clipped by 0 bases and J by 0 bases, with 12 bases between them. The CDR3 DNA reads as TGTGCCATCAGTGAGTCGAAGGTAGGGGGCTCCTACGAGCAGTACTTC. Protein sequence: CAISESKVGGSYEQYF.

The CDR3 region is CAWSLGTFSNQPQHF. The CDR3 DNA is TGTGCCTGGAGTCTGGGGACTTTCAGCAATCAGCCCCAGCATTTT. The chain links TRBV30 to TRBJ1-5; perhaps TRBD1 as D (5 bases). Germline CDR1 is GTSNPN and CDR2 is SVGIG (reference sequence). The CDR3 extends over 15 amino acids. V lost 2 bases and J lost 1, with 12 bases in between.

This clonotype was detected only a few times. This chain links TRBV7-3 with TRBJ2-3; 13 bases align to TRBD2. The CDR3 consists of 16 residues. In germline, CDR1 is SGHTA, CDR2 FQGTGA. V was clipped by 3 bases and J by 4 bases; unmatched bases: 4. CDR3 sequence (DNA): TGTGCCAGCAGCTTGGGACTAGCGGGGAAAGCAGATACGCAGTATTTT. Translating it yields CASSLGLAGKADTQYF.

This clonotype came up a few times. This chain connects TRBV9 to TRBJ2-3; possibly TRBD2 for D (5 bases). The germline gives CDR1 SGDLS, CDR2 YYNGEE. The CDR3 is made up of 14 amino acids. V lost 4 bases, J lost 2 bases, and 11 bases lay in between. The CDR3 sequence is CASSSTSFTDTQYF. The CDR3 region has the DNA TGTGCCAGCAGCTCTACTAGTTTCACAGATACGCAGTATTTT.

The rearrangement uses TRBV4-1 and TRBJ2-5, with D uncertain. From germline, CDR1 is MGHRA and CDR2 YSYEKL. The CDR3 runs to 13 residues. V gave up 4 bases and J gave up 5 bases, with 11 bases separating them. The CDR3 DNA reads TGCGCCAGCAGCCTAAAGAAGTCGGAGACCCAGTACTTC. It is translated as CASSLKKSETQYF.

The chain carries TRBV3-1 and TRBJ2-1, with 13 bases identical to TRBD2. The CDR3 spans 17 residues. With V trimmed by 5 bases and J by 4 bases, 8 bases remained unmatched. CDR1 is LGHDT, CDR2 YNNKEL, per germline (reference sequence). Here the CDR3 DNA reads TGTGCCAGCAGCTCACTAGCGGGGGGGATTCTGTACAATGAGCAGTTCTTC. It encodes CASSSLAGGILYNEQFF.

This clonotype was recorded a few times. V usage is TRBV6-1 and J usage is TRBJ1-5; D may be TRBD1 (6 bases). The germline V gene encodes CDR1 MNHNS and CDR2 SASEGT. The ends were cut back, 8 bases at V and 1 base at J, with 12 bases in the middle. The CDR3 loop spans 14 amino acids. The CDR3 sequence: CASGRTGSNQPQHF. In DNA, the CDR3 is TGTGCCAGCGGTCGCACAGGGAGCAATCAGCCCCAGCATTTT.

This clonotype has ten or more counts. The CDR3, as DNA: TGTGCCAGCAGCGTGGGGGACAGGCTGAACACTGAAGCTTTCTTT. It yields the protein CASSVGDRLNTEAFF. This rearrangement joins TRBV9 to TRBJ1-1; 8 nucleotides match TRBD1. Germline values: CDR1 SGDLS, CDR2 YYNGEE. J gave up 0 bases and V 2 bases, and 3 bases lay outside the gene matches. The CDR3 has 15 residues.

The gene calls are TRBV7-8 and TRBJ1-1; D unresolved. The germline V gene encodes CDR1 SGHVS and CDR2 FQNEAQ. V was pared by 2 bases and J by 0 bases, with 7 bases between. This CDR3 contains 14 residues. As DNA, the CDR3 is TGTGCCAGCAGCTTAATTTTCGTGAACACTGAAGCTTTCTTT. Translating gives CASSLIFVNTEAFF.